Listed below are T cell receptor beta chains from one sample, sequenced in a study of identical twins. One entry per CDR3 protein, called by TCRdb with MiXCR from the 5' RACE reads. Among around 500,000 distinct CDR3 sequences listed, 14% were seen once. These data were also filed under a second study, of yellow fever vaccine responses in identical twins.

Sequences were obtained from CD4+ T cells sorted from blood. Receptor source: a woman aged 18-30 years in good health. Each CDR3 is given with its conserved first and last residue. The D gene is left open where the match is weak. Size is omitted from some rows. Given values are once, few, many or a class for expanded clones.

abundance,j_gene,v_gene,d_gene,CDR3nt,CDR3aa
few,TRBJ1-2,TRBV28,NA,TGTGCCAGCAGCCGACAAGGGATGGCTAACTATGGCTACACCTTC,CASSRQGMANYGYTF
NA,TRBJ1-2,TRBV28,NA,TGTGCCAGCAGTTTATCTGGGGGTTCGGGTGGCTACACCTTC,CASSLSGGSGGYTF
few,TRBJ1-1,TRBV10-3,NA,TGTGCCATCAGTCGGACAGAGGGCACTGAAGCTTTCTTT,CAISRTEGTEAFF
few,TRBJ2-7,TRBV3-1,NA,TGTGCCAGCAGCCAAGAACGTACAGGCTACGAGCAGTACTTC,CASSQERTGYEQYF
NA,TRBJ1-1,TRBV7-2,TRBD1,TGTGCCAGCAGCCCAGGGGGCGCGCTCACTGAAGCTTTCTTT,CASSPGGALTEAFF
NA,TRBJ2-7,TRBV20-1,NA,TGCAGTGCTGGGACGGCTTTGGGAGAGCAGTACTTC,CSAGTALGEQYF
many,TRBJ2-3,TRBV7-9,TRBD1,TGTGCCAGCAGCTCCCGTCGGGACAGCAACACAGATACGCAGTATTTT,CASSSRRDSNTDTQYF
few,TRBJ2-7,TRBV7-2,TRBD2,TGTGCCAGCAGCTTAGCCGGGACTAGTTATTATGGAGCGCACTTC,CASSLAGTSYYGAHF
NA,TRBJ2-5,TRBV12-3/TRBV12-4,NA,TGTGCCAGCGGAAACTATCGTATTGAGACCCAGTACTTC,CASGNYRIETQYF
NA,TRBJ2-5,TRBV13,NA,TGTGCCAGCAGACCCCGAGGGGCAGAGACCCAGTACTTC,CASRPRGAETQYF
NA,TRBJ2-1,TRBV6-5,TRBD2,TGTGCCAGCAGTTACCGGGGACTAGCGGGAGTTAGCAATGAGCAGTTCTTC,CASSYRGLAGVSNEQFF
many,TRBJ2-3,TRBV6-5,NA,TGTGCCAGCAGTTACGTACATCCGAGCACAGATACGCAGTATTTT,CASSYVHPSTDTQYF
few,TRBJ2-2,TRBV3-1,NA,TGTGCCAGCAGCCAAGTCCCCCAGGGCATCAACACCGGGGAGCTGTTTTTT,CASSQVPQGINTGELFF
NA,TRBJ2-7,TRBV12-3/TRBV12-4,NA,TGTGCCAGCAGTTTAGCGAGGCCCCCGGGGCAGTACTTC,CASSLARPPGQYF
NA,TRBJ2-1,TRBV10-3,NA,TGTGCCATCAGTCGGGACGTCACATACAATGAGCAGTTCTTC,CAISRDVTYNEQFF